This T cell receptor beta chain stems from a study of T cell repertoires in ileal Crohn's disease. Study-wide points: Active smokers at surgery had more clonal expansions than non-smokers.

With regard to this clone: No antigen is known for it.

The table came from immunoSEQ multiplex PCR; TCRdb's copy has only in-frame clones and leaves some out. The top ten clones hold 19% of a sample with some 28,000 clones, around 77% of them seen once. Losses at the gene ends were 4 bases for V and 9 bases for J; bases not matched to a gene: 13. CDR3 length: 17 amino acids. CDR1 and CDR2 from the germline V gene are SGHRS and YFSETQ. The sequencing input was ileal tissue. The J gene is TRBJ2-1, the V gene TRBV5-1; the match to TRBD2 covers 13 bases. This TCR was recovered from an adult with Crohn's disease. The CDR3 sequence: CASSPILGLAGLGEQFF. In nucleotides, the CDR3 is TGCGCCAGCAGCCCTATTTTGGGACTAGCGGGACTGGGTGAGCAGTTCTTC.